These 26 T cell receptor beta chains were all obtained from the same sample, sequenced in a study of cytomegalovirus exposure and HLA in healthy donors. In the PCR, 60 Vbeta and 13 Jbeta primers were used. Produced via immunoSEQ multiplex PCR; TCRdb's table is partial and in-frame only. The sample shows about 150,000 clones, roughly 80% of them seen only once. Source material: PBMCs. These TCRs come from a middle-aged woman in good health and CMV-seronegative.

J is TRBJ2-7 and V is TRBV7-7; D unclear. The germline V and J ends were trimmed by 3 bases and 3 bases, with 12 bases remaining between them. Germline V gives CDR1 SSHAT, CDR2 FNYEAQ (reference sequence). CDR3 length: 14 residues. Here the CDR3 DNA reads TGTGCCAGCAGCTTTGCGGAAGGAGACTACGAGCAGTACTTC. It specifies CASSFAEGDYEQYF.

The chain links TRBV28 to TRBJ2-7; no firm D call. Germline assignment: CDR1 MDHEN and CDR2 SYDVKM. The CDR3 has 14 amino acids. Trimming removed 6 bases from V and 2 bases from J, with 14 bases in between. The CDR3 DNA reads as TGTGCCAGCAGAACGACGCAGGCTGCCTACGAGCAGTACTTC. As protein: CASRTTQAAYEQYF.

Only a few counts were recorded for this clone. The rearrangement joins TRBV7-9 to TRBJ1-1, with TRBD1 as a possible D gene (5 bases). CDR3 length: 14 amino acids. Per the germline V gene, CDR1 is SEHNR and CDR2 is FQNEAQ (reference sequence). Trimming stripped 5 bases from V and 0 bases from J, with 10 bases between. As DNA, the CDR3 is TGTGCCAGCAGCCCGGACACCCTGAACACTGAAGCTTTCTTT. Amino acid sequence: CASSPDTLNTEAFF.

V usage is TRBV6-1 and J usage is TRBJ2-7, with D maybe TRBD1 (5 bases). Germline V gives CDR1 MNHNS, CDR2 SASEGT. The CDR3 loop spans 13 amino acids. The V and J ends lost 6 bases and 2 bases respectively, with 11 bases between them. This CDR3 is CASRGTGPYEQYF. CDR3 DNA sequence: TGTGCCAGCAGGGGTACAGGTCCCTACGAGCAGTACTTC.

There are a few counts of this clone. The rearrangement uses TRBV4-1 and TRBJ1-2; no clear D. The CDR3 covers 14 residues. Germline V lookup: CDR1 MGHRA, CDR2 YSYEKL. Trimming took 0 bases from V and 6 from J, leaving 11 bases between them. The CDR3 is CASSQDGGMDGYTF. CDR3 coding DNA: TGCGCCAGCAGCCAAGATGGAGGTATGGATGGCTACACCTTC.

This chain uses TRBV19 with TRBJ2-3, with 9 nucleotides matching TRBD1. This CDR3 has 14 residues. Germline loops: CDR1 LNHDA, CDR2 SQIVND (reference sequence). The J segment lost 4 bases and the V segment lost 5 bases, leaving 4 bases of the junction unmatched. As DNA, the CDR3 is TGTGCCAGTAGTTTCCGGACAGGGGCAGATACGCAGTATTTT. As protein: CASSFRTGADTQYF. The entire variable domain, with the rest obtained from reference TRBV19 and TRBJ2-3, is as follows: DGGITQSPKYLFRKEGQNVTLSCEQNLNHDAMYWYRQDPGQGLRLIYYSQIVNDFQKGDIAEGYSVSREKKESFPLTVTSAQKNPTAFYLCASSFRTGADTQYFGPGTRLTVL.

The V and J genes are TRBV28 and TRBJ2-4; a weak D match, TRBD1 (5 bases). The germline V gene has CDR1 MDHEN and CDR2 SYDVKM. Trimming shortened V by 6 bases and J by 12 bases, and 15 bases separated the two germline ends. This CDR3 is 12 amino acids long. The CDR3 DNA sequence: TGTGCCAGCAGCAAGGACATTGGCAGTCAGTACTTC. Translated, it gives CASSKDIGSQYF.

CDR3 DNA: TGTGCCAGCAGCTTAGCGCTAAGCGGGGGCCAAAGCTCCTACGAGCAGTACTTC. Translated, it gives CASSLALSGGQSSYEQYF. The V call is TRBV7-2, the J call TRBJ2-7; 8 bases fit TRBD2. Trimming cost V 0 bases and J 0 bases; bases outside gene matches: 10. Germline V gene data show CDR1 as SGHTA and CDR2 as FQGNSA. This CDR3 has 18 amino acids.

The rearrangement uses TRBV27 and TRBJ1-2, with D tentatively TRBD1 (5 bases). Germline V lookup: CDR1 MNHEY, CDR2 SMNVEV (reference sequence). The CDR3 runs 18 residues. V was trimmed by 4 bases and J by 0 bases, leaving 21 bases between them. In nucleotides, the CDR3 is TGTGCCAGCAGTTCCGGCCTCAACAGGTTCCGGGCTAACTATGGCTACACCTTC. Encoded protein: CASSSGLNRFRANYGYTF.

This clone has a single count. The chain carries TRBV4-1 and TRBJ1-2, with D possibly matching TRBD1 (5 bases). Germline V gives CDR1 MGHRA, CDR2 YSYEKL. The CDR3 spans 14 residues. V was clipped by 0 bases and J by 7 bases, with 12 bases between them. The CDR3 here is CASSQDRRGTGYTF. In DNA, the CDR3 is TGCGCCAGCAGCCAAGATAGGAGGGGAACTGGCTACACCTTC.

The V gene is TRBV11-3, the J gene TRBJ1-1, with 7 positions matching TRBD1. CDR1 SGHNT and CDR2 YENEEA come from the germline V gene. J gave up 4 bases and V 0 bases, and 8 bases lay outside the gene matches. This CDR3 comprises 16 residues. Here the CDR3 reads CASSLEGQTEATEAFF. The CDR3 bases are TGTGCCAGCAGCTTAGAGGGACAGACTGAGGCCACTGAAGCTTTCTTT.

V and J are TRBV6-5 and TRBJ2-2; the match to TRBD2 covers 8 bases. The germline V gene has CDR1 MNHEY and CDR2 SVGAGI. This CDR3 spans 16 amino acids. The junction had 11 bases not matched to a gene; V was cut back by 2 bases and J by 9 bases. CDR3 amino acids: CASSYLSGVQGRELFF. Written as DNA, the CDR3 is TGTGCCAGCAGTTACCTTAGCGGGGTGCAAGGAAGGGAGCTGTTTTTT.

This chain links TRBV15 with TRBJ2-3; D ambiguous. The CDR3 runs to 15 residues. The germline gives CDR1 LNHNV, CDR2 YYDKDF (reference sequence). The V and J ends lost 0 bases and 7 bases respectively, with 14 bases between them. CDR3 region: CATSRDKRLGNTQYF. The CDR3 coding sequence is TGTGCCACCAGCAGAGATAAGCGTCTGGGTAATACGCAGTATTTT. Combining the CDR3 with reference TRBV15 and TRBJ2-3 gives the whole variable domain DAMVIQNPRYQVTQFGKPVTLSCSQTLNHNVMYWYQQKSSQAPKLLFHYYDKDFNNEADTPDNFQSRRPNTSFCFLDIRSPGLGDTAMYLCATSRDKRLGNTQYFGPGTRLTVL.

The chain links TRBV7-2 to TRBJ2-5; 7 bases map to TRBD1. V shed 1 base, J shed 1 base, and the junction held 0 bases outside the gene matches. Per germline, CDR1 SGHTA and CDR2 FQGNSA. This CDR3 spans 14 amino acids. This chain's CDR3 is CASSLGDSQETQYF. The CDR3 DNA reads TGTGCCAGCAGCTTAGGGGACAGCCAAGAGACCCAGTACTTC. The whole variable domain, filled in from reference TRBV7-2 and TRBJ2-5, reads GAGVSQSPSNKVTEKGKDVELRCDPISGHTALYWYRQSLGQGLEFLIYFQGNSAPDKSGLPSDRFSAERTGGSVSTLTIQRTQQEDSAVYLCASSLGDSQETQYFGPGTRLLVL.

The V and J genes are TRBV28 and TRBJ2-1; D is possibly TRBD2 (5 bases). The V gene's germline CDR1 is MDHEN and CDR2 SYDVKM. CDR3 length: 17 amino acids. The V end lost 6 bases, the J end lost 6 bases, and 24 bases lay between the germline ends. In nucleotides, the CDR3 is TGTGCCAGCAGAAGCGGCTCGGGGTGGTGGGAGACCAATGAGCAGTTCTTC. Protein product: CASRSGSGWWETNEQFF.

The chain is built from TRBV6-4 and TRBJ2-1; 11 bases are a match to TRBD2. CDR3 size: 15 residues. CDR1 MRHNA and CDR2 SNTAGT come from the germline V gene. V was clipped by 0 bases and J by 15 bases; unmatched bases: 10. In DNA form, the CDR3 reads TGTGCCAGCAGTGACTCCCGGCTAGCGGGGGGCCCTAGGTTCTTC. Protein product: CASSDSRLAGGPRFF.

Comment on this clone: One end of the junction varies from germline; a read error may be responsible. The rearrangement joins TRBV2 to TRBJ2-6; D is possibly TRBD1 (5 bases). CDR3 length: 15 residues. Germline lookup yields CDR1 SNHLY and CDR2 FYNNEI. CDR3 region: CASSVGASGANGLTF. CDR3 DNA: TGTGCCAGCAGTGTAGGGGCCTCTGGGGCCAACGGCCTGACTTTC. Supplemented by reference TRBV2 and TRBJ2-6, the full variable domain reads EPEVTQTPSHQVTQMGQEVILRCVPISNHLYFYWYRQILGQKVEFLVSFYNNEISEKSEIFDDQFSVERPDGSNFTLKIRSTKLEDSAMYFCASSVGASGANGLTFGAGSRLTVL.

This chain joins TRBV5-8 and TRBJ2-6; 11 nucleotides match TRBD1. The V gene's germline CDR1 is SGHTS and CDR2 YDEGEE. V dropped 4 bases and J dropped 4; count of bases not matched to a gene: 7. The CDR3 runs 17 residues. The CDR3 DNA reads TGTGCCAGCAGCGGACAGGGGGCCCAAGCCGGGGCCAACGTCCTGACTTTC. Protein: CASSGQGAQAGANVLTF.

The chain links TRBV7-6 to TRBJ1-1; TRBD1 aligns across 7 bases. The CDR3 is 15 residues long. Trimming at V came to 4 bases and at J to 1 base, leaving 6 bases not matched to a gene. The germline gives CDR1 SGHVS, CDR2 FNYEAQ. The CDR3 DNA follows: TGTGCCAGCAGCTCCCGACAGGGAAAGAACACTGAAGCTTTCTTT. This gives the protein CASSSRQGKNTEAFF.

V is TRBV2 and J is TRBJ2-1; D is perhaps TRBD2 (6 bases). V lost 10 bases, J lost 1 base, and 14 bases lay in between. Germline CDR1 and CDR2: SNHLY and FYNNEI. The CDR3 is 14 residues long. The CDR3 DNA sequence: TGTGCCACAACCGGGGGATATTCCTACAATGAGCAGTTCTTC. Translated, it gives CATTGGYSYNEQFF.

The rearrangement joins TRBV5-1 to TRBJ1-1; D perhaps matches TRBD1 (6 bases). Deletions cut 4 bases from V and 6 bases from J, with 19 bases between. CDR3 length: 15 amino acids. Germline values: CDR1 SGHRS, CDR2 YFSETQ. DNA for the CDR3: TGCGCCAGCAGCCGCCCCGGGGCAGGGGAAGCTGAAGCTTTCTTT. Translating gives CASSRPGAGEAEAFF.

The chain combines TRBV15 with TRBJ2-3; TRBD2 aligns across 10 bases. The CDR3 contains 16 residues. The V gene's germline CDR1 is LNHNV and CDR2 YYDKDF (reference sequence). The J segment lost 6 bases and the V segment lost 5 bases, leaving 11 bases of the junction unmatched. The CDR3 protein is CATSPMASGSMDTQYF. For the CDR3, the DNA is TGTGCCACCAGCCCCATGGCTAGCGGGAGTATGGATACGCAGTATTTT.

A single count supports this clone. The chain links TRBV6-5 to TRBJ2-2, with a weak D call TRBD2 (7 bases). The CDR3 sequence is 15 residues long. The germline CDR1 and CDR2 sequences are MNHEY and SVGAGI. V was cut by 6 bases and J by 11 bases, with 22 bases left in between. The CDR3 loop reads CASRVEGGGRRELFF. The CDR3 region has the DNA TGTGCCAGCAGGGTTGAGGGAGGGGGACGGCGAGAGCTGTTTTTT.

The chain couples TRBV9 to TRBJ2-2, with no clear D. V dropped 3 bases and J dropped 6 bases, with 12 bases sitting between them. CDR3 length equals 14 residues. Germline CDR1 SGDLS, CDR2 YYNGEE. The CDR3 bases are TGTGCCAGCAGCGCAACCTTAGAGGCCGGGGAGCTGTTTTTT. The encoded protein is CASSATLEAGELFF.

The CDR3 region is CASSESGSRNSPLHF. The CDR3 region has the DNA TGTGCCAGCAGCGAATCCGGGTCGAGGAATTCACCCCTCCACTTT. V usage is TRBV9 and J usage is TRBJ1-6, with unresolved D. The germline gives CDR1 SGDLS, CDR2 YYNGEE. Trimming cost V 3 bases and J 7 bases, with 14 bases left between them. The CDR3 runs 15 residues.

The CDR3 DNA is TGTGCCAGCGGAGGGGGGGGGACACTCGGTACTGAAGCTTTCTTT. Its translation: CASGGGGTLGTEAFF. The chain has TRBV7-9 and TRBJ1-1; D is possibly TRBD1 (6 bases). Per germline, CDR1 SEHNR and CDR2 FQNEAQ (reference sequence). CDR3 length: 15 residues. V lost 8 bases, J lost 5 bases, and 21 bases lay in between.